Shown below are 17 T cell receptor beta chains from a single sample sequenced in a study of shared clonotypes between healthy human individuals. TCRdb's table, derived via immunoSEQ multiplex PCR, lists solely in-frame clones and lacks some. This sample has about 2.4 million clones, with around nine tenths found just once. The sample was naive CD4+ T cells sorted from blood. Sample subset: CD45RA+ positively selected. Source of these receptors: a man younger than 35 in good health.

The V call is TRBV19, the J call TRBJ1-3; D is unclear. Between the trimmed V and J ends, which lost 6 bases and 2 bases, there was a span of 14 bases. CDR3 size: 15 residues. Germline CDR1 LNHDA, CDR2 SQIVND (reference sequence). Here the CDR3 DNA reads TGTGCCAGTAGGCGCGAGGTGGTAGCTGGAAACACCATATATTTT. This codes for CASRREVVAGNTIYF.

This chain links TRBV7-9 with TRBJ1-1; 7 positions match TRBD1. CDR1 is SEHNR, CDR2 FQNEAQ, per germline (reference sequence). Germline trimming cut 5 bases from V and 4 bases from J; bases unmatched to any gene: 10. This CDR3 contains 15 residues. The CDR3 reads CASSPRGPRVTEAFF. CDR3 coding DNA: TGTGCCAGCAGCCCTAGGGGGCCTAGGGTCACTGAAGCTTTCTTT.

The chain is built from TRBV2 and TRBJ1-5; maybe TRBD1 (5 bases). The CDR3 extends over 13 amino acids. CDR1 SNHLY and CDR2 FYNNEI come from the germline V gene. V was trimmed by 6 bases and J by 3 bases, leaving 9 bases between them. As DNA, the CDR3 is TGTGCCAGCAGAGGGGAGGTCAATCAGCCCCAGCATTTT. It specifies CASRGEVNQPQHF.

This clone showed up just once. The chain combines TRBV18 with TRBJ2-1; the match to TRBD1 covers 8 bases. The V gene's germline CDR1 is KGHSH and CDR2 LQKENI. V lost 6 bases and J lost 4; bases outside the gene matches: 11. CDR3 size: 16 residues. The CDR3 region is CASSRSGQGVYNEQFF. CDR3 bases: TGTGCCAGCTCCCGCTCCGGACAGGGCGTTTACAATGAGCAGTTCTTC.

V usage is TRBV7-8 and J usage is TRBJ2-5; 7 bases are a match to TRBD2. In germline, CDR1 is SGHVS, CDR2 FQNEAQ. V lost 2 bases to trimming and J lost 7 bases; unmatched junction nucleotides: 13. This CDR3 has 16 residues. The CDR3 loop is CASSLLDSGPQGTQYF. CDR3 DNA sequence: TGTGCCAGCAGCTTATTGGATAGCGGGCCCCAGGGGACCCAGTACTTC.

V usage is TRBV7-2 and J usage is TRBJ2-5; D ambiguous. The V gene lost 1 base and the J gene lost 5 bases, with 17 bases spanning the gap. Germline V lookup: CDR1 SGHTA, CDR2 FQGNSA. This CDR3 region has 16 residues. DNA of the CDR3: TGTGCCAGCAGCTTAGGACCCCCCGGGCTGATGGAGACCCAGTACTTC. It translates to CASSLGPPGLMETQYF.

This clone was observed a single time. The chain employs TRBV7-8 and TRBJ2-7, with 9 bases lining up with TRBD2. The CDR3 has 16 residues. With V trimmed by 5 bases and J by 9 bases, 17 bases remained unmatched. In germline, CDR1 is SGHVS, CDR2 FQNEAQ. CDR3 coding DNA: TGTGCCAGCAGCAGTGGCTGGCGGGAGGGCCGGGGTGTGCAGTACTTC. Residues: CASSSGWREGRGVQYF.

This chain uses TRBV19 with TRBJ2-7; 7 bases line up with TRBD1. The CDR3 is 13 amino acids. Germline trimming cut 8 bases from V and 3 bases from J; bases unmatched to any gene: 7. Germline V CDR1 and CDR2: LNHDA, SQIVND (reference sequence). The CDR3 protein is CASSRDSNYEQYF. CDR3 nucleotide sequence: TGTGCCAGTTCCAGGGACAGTAACTACGAGCAGTACTTC.

The chain is built from TRBV18 and TRBJ2-7; 11 positions match TRBD2. Germline CDR1 and CDR2: KGHSH and LQKENI. The CDR3 covers 14 residues. The V and J ends lost 6 bases and 3 bases, in that order; junction bases with no gene match: 4. This CDR3 reads CASSNTSGGYEQYF. The CDR3 coding sequence is TGTGCCAGCTCGAATACTAGCGGGGGCTACGAGCAGTACTTC. Full variable domain (rest looked up from reference TRBV18 and TRBJ2-7): NAGVMQNPRHLVRRRGQEARLRCSPMKGHSHVYWYRQLPEEGLKFMVYLQKENIIDESGMPKERFSAEFPKEGPSILRIQQVVRGDSAAYFCASSNTSGGYEQYFGPGTRLTVT.

Remarks on this clone: At the DNA level, this CDR3 is encoded by other sequences in the same sample as well. The chain joins TRBV5-1 to TRBJ2-1; 8 bases match TRBD1. The CDR3 totals 16 residues. Germline CDR1 SGHRS, CDR2 YFSETQ. V gave up 4 bases and J gave up 0 bases; unmatched junction bases: 6. CDR3 bases: TGCGCCAGCAGCCCCGGGACAGGCAGCTCCTACAATGAGCAGTTCTTC. Translated: CASSPGTGSSYNEQFF.

Here the CDR3 reads CASTKSTGLGPTDTQYF. CDR3 nucleotides: TGTGCCAGCACCAAAAGCACAGGGTTGGGGCCAACAGATACGCAGTATTTT. The chain combines TRBV9 with TRBJ2-3, with D possibly being TRBD1 (6 bases). V was trimmed by 6 bases and J by 3 bases, leaving 23 bases between them. The CDR3 is 17 residues long. Germline CDR1 and CDR2: SGDLS and YYNGEE. The full variable domain, its missing parts supplied by reference TRBV9 and TRBJ2-3, is DSGVTQTPKHLITATGQRVTLRCSPRSGDLSVYWYQQSLDQGLQFLIQYYNGEERAKGNILERFSAQQFPDLHSELNLSSLELGDSALYFCASTKSTGLGPTDTQYFGPGTRLTVL.

The chain carries TRBV10-3 and TRBJ2-1, with TRBD2 as a possible D gene (6 bases). Germline CDR1 ENHRY, CDR2 SYGVKD. The CDR3 is made up of 14 amino acids. Trimming stripped 3 bases from V and 8 bases from J, with 14 bases between. The CDR3 region has the DNA TGTGCCATCAGTGATTCGGTCGGGGGATATGAGCAGTTCTTC. Its translation is CAISDSVGGYEQFF.

This chain links TRBV5-4 with TRBJ1-1; D not resolved. CDR1 and CDR2 (germline): SGHNT, YYREEE (reference sequence). The V gene lost 1 base and the J gene lost 8 bases, with 9 bases spanning the gap. CDR3 length equals 12 residues. Written as DNA, the CDR3 is TGTGCCAGCAGCTTGTCCAGCAGGGAAGCTTTCTTT. Its protein is CASSLSSREAFF.

The V gene is TRBV9, the J gene TRBJ2-3; 9 nucleotides line up with TRBD1. With V trimmed by 4 bases and J by 2 bases, 8 bases remained unmatched. Germline CDR1 reads SGDLS; CDR2 reads YYNGEE. The length of the CDR3 is 16 residues. CDR3 in amino acids: CASSSHRGRDTDTQYF. In DNA, the CDR3 is TGTGCCAGCAGCTCGCACAGGGGGCGCGACACAGATACGCAGTATTTT.

The chain combines TRBV25-1 with TRBJ2-2, with 8 nucleotides matching TRBD1. CDR1 and CDR2 from the germline V gene are MGHDK and SYGVNS. The junction had 1 base not matched to a gene; V was cut back by 1 base and J by 3 bases. The CDR3 extends over 15 amino acids. CDR3 amino acids: CASSESRGHTGELFF. CDR3 sequence (DNA): TGTGCCAGCAGTGAATCCAGGGGGCACACCGGGGAGCTGTTTTTT.

The chain links TRBV2 to TRBJ2-7; D call uncertain. CDR1 SNHLY and CDR2 FYNNEI come from the germline V gene. The CDR3 has 14 amino acids. V was cut by 7 bases and J by 3 bases, with 16 bases left in between. Here the CDR3 reads CASNSGRGLYEQYF. The DNA for the CDR3 is TGTGCCAGCAATAGTGGGCGTGGCCTCTACGAGCAGTACTTC.

In regard to this clone: In the same sample, other DNA sequences code for this CDR3. The rearrangement uses TRBV6-6 and TRBJ1-2, with D hard to call. CDR1 and CDR2 from the germline V gene are MNHNY and SVGAGI (reference sequence). This CDR3 region has 12 residues. V shed 4 bases and J shed 5 bases, with 8 bases lying between them. The CDR3 region is CASSSTGYGYTF. The CDR3 DNA reads as TGTGCCAGCAGTTCGACCGGTTATGGCTACACCTTC.